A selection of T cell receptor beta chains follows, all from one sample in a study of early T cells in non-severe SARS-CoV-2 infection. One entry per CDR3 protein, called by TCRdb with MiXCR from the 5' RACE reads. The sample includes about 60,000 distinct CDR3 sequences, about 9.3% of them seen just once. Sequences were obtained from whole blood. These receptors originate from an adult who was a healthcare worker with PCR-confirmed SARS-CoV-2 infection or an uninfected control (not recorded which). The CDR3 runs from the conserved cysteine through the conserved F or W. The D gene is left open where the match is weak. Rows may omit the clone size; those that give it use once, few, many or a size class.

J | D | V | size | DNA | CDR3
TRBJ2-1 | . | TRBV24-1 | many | TGTGCCACCAGTGATTTGGGCTCAACAGGGAACAATGAGCAGTTCTTC | CATSDLGSTGNNEQFF
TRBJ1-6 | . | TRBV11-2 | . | TGTGCCAGCAGCCCCCAGGGGCGGGCCCTCCACTTT | CASSPQGRALHF
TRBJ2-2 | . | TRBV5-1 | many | TGCGCCAGCAGACAGACCCCGGGCACCGGGGAGCTGTTTTTT | CASRQTPGTGELFF
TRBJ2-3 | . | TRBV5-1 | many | TGCGCCAGCAGCTCTGACTTCACAGATACGCAGTATTTT | CASSSDFTDTQYF
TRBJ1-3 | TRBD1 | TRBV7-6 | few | TGTGCCAGCAGCTTAGAACCGGGACAGACTAAAAACACCATATATTTT | CASSLEPGQTKNTIYF
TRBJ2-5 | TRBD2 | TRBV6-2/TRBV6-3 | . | TGTGCCACCAAACCTCCCCAGCGGGGGTCCCAAGAGACCCAGTACTTC | CATKPPQRGSQETQYF
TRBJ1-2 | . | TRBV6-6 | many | TGTGCCAGCAGGGACCCTAATGGCTACACCTTC | CASRDPNGYTF
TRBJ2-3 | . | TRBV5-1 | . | TGCGCCAGCAGCTTGGCCCGTGGGGCGAGCACAGATACGCAGTATTTT | CASSLARGASTDTQYF
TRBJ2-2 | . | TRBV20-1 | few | TGCAGTGCTCACAATCCACGGTCACGAACGAACACCGGGGAGCTGTTTTTT | CSAHNPRSRTNTGELFF
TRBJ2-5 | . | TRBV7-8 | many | TGTGCCAGCAGCTCAGGGGAGGTCCAAGAGACCCAGTACTTC | CASSSGEVQETQYF
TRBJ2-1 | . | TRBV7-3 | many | TGTGCCAGCAGCTCTCAACCGGGCCCCAAAGGCCATGAGCAGTTCTTC | CASSSQPGPKGHEQFF
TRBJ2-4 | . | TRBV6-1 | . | TGTGCCAGCAGTGAGCTAGGCGGTTTAGCCAAAAACATTCAGTACTTC | CASSELGGLAKNIQYF
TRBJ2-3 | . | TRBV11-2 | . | TGTGCCAGCAGCCTCGCAGGGAGAAACACAGATACGCAGTATTTT | CASSLAGRNTDTQYF
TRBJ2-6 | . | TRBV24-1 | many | TGTGCCACCAGTGATCCCCAGGTGTCTGGGGCCAACGTCCTGACTTTC | CATSDPQVSGANVLTF
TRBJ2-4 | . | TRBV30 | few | TGTGCCTGGAGTGTAGGCCAGACCAAAAACATTCAGTACTTC | CAWSVGQTKNIQYF
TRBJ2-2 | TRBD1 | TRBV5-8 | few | TGTGCCAGCAGCCACACCGGGACAGGGTTCGGGGAGCTGTTTTTT | CASSHTGTGFGELFF
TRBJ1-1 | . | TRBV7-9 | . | TGTGCCAGCAGCCTAGACTTGGGAGGCACTGAAGCTTTCTTT | CASSLDLGGTEAFF
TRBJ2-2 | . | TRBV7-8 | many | TGTGCCAGCAGCTTAGAAGGGACTGCGAACACCGGGGAGCTGTTTTTT | CASSLEGTANTGELFF
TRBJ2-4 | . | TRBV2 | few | TGTGCCAGCAGTGAAGGCCCAGCCCGCAAAAACATTCAGTACTTC | CASSEGPARKNIQYF
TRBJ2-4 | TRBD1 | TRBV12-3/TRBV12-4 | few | TGTGCCAGCAGTACGACAGGGAGAGGAACCAAAAACATTCAGTACTTC | CASSTTGRGTKNIQYF
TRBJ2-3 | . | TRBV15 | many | TGTGCCACCAGCAGAGTGGTGCAGCCGACGCAGTATTTT | CATSRVVQPTQYF
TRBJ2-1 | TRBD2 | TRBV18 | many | TGTGCCAGCTCAAGTCTAGCGGGGCCCTACAATGAGCAGTTCTTC | CASSSLAGPYNEQFF
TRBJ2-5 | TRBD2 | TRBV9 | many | TGTGCCAGCAGCGCAACTAGCGGGGGGGCTCAAGAGACCCAGTACTTC | CASSATSGGAQETQYF
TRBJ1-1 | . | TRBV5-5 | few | TGTGCCAGCAGCTTGGCCGCCGGACTGGGGGAGGAGAACACTGAAGCTTTCTTT | CASSLAAGLGEENTEAFF
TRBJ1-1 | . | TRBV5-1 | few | TGCGCCAGCAGCTTGGCTGGGGGCGTCACTGAAGCTTTCTTT | CASSLAGGVTEAFF
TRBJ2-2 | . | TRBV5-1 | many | TGCGCCAGCAGCTTCCAGGGAACGAACACCGGGGAGCTGTTTTTT | CASSFQGTNTGELFF
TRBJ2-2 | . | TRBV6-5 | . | TGTGCCAGCAGTCCCCGGGAAACTTCTCGGGGGGAGCTGTTTTTT | CASSPRETSRGELFF
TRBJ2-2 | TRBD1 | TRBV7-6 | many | TGTGCCAGCAGGAAGGGACAGGGGGTCGGGGAGCTGTTTTTT | CASRKGQGVGELFF
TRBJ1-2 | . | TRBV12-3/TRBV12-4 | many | TGTGCCAGCAGTCCAAGAGTAGGGTTGAACTATGGCTACACCTTC | CASSPRVGLNYGYTF
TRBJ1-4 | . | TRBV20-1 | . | TGCAGTGCTATAGGGGAAAAACTGTTTTTT | CSAIGEKLFF
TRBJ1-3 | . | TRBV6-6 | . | TGTGCCAGCAGTTCTTTGACACAATCTGGAAACACCATATATTTT | CASSSLTQSGNTIYF
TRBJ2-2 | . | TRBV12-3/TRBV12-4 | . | TGTGCCAGCAGTTTAGGAACCTTCGCGAACACCGGGGAGCTGTTTTTT | CASSLGTFANTGELFF
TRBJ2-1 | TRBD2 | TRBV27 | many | TGTGCCAGCAGTAGCGGGACTAGCGGAGAGCAGTTCTTC | CASSSGTSGEQFF
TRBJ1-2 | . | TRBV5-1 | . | TGCGCCAGCAGCCCGGGACTAGGCCAGGGGCGCGGCTATGGCTACACCTTC | CASSPGLGQGRGYGYTF
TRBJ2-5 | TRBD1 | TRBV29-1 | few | TGCAGCGCCGGAAGGGCGACAGGGACCTTGGGGGAAGAGACCCAGTACTTC | CSAGRATGTLGEETQYF
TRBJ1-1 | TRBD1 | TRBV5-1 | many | TGCGCCAGCAGTCCTACAGGGGTTAGGATGCGCACTGAAGCTTTCTTT | CASSPTGVRMRTEAFF
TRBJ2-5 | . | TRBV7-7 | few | TGTGCCAGCAGCTTAGATACAATGGAGACCCAGTACTTC | CASSLDTMETQYF
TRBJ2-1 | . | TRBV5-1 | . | TGCGCCAGCAGCTTGGAAGGGCCCAATGAGCAGTTCTTC | CASSLEGPNEQFF
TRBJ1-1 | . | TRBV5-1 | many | TGCGCCAGCAGCATGGGACATCCCGGCGGTGGCACTGAAGCTTTCTTT | CASSMGHPGGGTEAFF
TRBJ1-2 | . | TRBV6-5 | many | TGTGCCAGCAGGATCATTAATCAGGGACGGAGCTATGGCTACACCTTC | CASRIINQGRSYGYTF
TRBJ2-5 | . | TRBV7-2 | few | TGTGCCAGCAGCTCATCGTTAGCGGTCTCTACGGAGACCCAGTACTTC | CASSSSLAVSTETQYF
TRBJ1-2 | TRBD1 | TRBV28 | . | TGTGCCAGCAGGCCCGGACAGGCCACCTATGGCTACACCTTC | CASRPGQATYGYTF
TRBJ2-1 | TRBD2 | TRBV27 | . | TGTGCCAGCAGTTTGACTAGCGGGGGTTTCAATGAGCAGTTCTTC | CASSLTSGGFNEQFF
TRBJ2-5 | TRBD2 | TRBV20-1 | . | TGCAGTGCTTCCCTAGCGGGGGGGCGCGAGACCCAGTACTTC | CSASLAGGRETQYF
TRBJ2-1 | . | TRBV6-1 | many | TGTGCCAGCAGTGAAGTCAGGGGGGATGAGCAGTTCTTC | CASSEVRGDEQFF
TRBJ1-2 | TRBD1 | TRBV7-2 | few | TGTGCCAGCAGAGAACAGGGGTGGGGCTATGGCTACACCTTC | CASREQGWGYGYTF
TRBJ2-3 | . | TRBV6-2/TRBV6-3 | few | TGTGCCAGCAGTTACCCCGACCCAAGTGGGACGCAGTATTTT | CASSYPDPSGTQYF
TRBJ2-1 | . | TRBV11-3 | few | TGTGCCAGCAGCTTGGTAAAGGATGAGCAGTTCTTC | CASSLVKDEQFF
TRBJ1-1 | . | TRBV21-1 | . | TGTGCCAGCAGCACCGGGACCTTCGACACTGAAGCTTTCTTT | CASSTGTFDTEAFF
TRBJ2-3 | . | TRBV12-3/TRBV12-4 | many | TGTGCCAGCAGTCTGTGGGACCCCTCGAGCACAGATACGCAGTATTTT | CASSLWDPSSTDTQYF
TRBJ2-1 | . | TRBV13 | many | TGTGCCAGCAGCTTGTATGGGGATGAGCAGTTCTTC | CASSLYGDEQFF
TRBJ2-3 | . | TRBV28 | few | TGTGCCAGCAGTTCAACAGGGGAGGGTATCGATACGCAGTATTTT | CASSSTGEGIDTQYF
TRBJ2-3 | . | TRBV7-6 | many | TGTGCCAGCAGCTTTCAGGGGCGAGTCACAGATACGCAGTATTTT | CASSFQGRVTDTQYF
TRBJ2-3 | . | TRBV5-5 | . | TGTGCCACCCGACGACCAGGGGATACGCAGTATTTT | CATRRPGDTQYF
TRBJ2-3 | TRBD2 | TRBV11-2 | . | TGTGCCAGCAGCTTAGTAGCGGGGAGCACAGATACGCAGTATTTT | CASSLVAGSTDTQYF
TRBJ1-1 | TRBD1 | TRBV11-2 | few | TGTGCCAGCAGCTTAGGAGGACAGGGCCGTGATGAAGCTTTCTTT | CASSLGGQGRDEAFF
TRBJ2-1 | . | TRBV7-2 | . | TGTGCCAGCAGCTTATATAACGCGGGGAGCAATGAGCAGTTCTTC | CASSLYNAGSNEQFF
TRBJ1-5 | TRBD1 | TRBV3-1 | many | TGTGCCAGCAGCCAGGGACAGGTGTATCAGCCCCAGCATTTT | CASSQGQVYQPQHF
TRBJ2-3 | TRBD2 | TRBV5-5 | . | TGTGCCAGCAGCTTTTCGGGAGGTGCGGCTCAAACTAGCACAGATACGCAGTATTTT | CASSFSGGAAQTSTDTQYF